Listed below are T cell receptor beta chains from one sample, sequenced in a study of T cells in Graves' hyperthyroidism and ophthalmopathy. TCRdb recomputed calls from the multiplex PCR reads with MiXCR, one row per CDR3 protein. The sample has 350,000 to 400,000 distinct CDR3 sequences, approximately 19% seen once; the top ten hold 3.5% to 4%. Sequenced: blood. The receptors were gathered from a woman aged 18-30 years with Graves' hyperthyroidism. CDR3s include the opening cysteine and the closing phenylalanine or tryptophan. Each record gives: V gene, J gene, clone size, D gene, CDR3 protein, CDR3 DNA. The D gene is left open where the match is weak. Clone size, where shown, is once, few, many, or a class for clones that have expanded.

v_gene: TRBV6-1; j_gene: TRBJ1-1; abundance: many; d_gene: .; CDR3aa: CASGEQGNTEAFF; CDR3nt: TGTGCCAGCGGAGAACAGGGGAACACTGAAGCTTTCTTT
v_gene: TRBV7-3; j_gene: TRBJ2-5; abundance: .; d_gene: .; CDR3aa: CASSTQGMQETQYF; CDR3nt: TGTGCCAGCAGCACACAGGGAATGCAAGAGACCCAGTACTTC
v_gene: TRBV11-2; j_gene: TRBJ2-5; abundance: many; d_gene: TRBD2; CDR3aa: CASSLGASGGREETQYF; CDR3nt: TGTGCCAGCAGCTTAGGGGCTAGCGGGGGCCGAGAAGAGACCCAGTACTTC
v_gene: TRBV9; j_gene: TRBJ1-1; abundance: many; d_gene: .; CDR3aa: CASSVAPNTEAFF; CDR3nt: TGTGCCAGCAGCGTAGCTCCGAACACTGAAGCTTTCTTT
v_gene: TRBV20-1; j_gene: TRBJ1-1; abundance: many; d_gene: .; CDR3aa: CSALHHTEAFF; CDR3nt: TGCAGTGCCCTACACCACACTGAAGCTTTCTTT
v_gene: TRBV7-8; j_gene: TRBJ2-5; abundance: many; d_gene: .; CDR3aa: CASSPRDGTGETQYF; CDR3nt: TGTGCCAGCAGCCCACGGGACGGGACCGGAGAGACCCAGTACTTC
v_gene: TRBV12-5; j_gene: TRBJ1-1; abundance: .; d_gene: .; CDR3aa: CASGITGRSEAFF; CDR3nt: TGTGCTAGTGGTATCACAGGGAGGTCTGAAGCTTTCTTT
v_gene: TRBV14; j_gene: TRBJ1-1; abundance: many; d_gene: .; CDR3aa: CASSQDHGGFTEAFF; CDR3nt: TGTGCCAGCAGCCAAGATCATGGGGGTTTCACTGAAGCTTTCTTT
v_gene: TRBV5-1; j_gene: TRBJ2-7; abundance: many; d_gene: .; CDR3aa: CASSVRQVNHEQYF; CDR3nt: TGCGCCAGCAGCGTCCGACAGGTGAACCACGAGCAGTACTTC
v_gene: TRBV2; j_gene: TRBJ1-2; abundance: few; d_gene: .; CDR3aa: CASGINYGYTF; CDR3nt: TGTGCCAGCGGCATTAACTATGGCTACACCTTC
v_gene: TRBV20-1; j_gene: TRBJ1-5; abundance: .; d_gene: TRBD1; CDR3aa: CSARTGEDQPQHF; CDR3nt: TGCAGTGCTAGGACAGGGGAAGATCAGCCCCAGCATTTT
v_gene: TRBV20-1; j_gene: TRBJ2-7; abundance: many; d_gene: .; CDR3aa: CSAREGTAAYEQYF; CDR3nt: TGCAGTGCTAGAGAAGGGACTGCCGCCTACGAGCAGTACTTC
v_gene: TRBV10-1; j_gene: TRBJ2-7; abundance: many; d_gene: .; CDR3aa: CASSEKRDHEQYF; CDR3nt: TGCGCCAGCAGTGAGAAAAGGGACCACGAGCAGTACTTC
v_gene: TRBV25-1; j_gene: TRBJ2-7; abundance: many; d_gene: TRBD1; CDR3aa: CASSETAAGTGSYEQYF; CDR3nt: TGTGCCAGCAGTGAAACCGCCGCCGGGACAGGGTCCTACGAGCAGTACTTC
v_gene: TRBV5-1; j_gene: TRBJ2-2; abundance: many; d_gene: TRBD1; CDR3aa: CASSLEGQHTGELFF; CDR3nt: TGCGCCAGCAGCTTGGAGGGACAGCACACCGGGGAGCTGTTTTTT
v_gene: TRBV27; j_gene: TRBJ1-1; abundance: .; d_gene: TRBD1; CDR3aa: CASSLEGQGRNEAFF; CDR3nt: TGTGCCAGCAGTTTAGAAGGACAGGGGCGAAATGAAGCTTTCTTT
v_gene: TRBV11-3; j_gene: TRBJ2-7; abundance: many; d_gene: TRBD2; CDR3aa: CASSLHSGGGGYEQYF; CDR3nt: TGTGCCAGCAGCTTACACTCTGGGGGGGGTGGCTACGAGCAGTACTTC
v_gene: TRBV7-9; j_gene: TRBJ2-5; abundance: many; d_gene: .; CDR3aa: CASIRGRQETQYF; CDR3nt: TGTGCCAGCATCCGAGGCAGACAAGAGACCCAGTACTTC
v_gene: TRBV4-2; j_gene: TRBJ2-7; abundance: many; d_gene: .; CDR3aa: CASSQDSLAGWEQYF; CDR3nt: TGTGCCAGCAGCCAAGATTCTTTGGCAGGGTGGGAGCAGTACTTC
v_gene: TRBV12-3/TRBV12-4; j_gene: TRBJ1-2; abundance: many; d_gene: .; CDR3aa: CASSFSRFYGYTF; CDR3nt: TGTGCCAGCAGTTTCTCGAGGTTCTATGGCTACACCTTC
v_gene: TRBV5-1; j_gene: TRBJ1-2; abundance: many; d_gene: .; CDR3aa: CASSLASRWSGYTF; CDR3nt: TGCGCCAGCAGCTTGGCCAGTCGGTGGAGCGGCTACACCTTC
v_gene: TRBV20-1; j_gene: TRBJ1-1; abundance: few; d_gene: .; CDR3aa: CSASPRATEKAFF; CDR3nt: TGCAGTGCTAGTCCAAGGGCGACAGAGAAAGCTTTCTTT
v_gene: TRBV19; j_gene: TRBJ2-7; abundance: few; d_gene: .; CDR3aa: CASSTIGGHEQYF; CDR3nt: TGTGCCAGTAGTACCATCGGGGGCCACGAGCAGTACTTC
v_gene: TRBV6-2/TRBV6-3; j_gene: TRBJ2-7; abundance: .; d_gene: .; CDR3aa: CASVGTDSREQYF; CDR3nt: TGTGCCAGCGTCGGGACGGACTCAAGGGAGCAGTACTTC
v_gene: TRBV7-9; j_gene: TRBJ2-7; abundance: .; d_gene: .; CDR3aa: CASSFQGGDEQYF; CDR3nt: TGTGCCAGCAGCTTCCAGGGCGGGGACGAGCAGTACTTC
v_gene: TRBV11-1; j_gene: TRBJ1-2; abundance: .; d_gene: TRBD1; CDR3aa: CASSLFSRDRVLANYGYTF; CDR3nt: TGTGCCAGCAGCTTATTTAGTAGGGACAGGGTTCTGGCTAACTATGGCTACACCTTC
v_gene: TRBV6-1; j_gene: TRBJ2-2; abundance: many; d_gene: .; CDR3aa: CASSASTGVNTGELFF; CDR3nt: TGTGCCAGCAGTGCAAGCACAGGCGTCAACACCGGGGAGCTGTTTTTT
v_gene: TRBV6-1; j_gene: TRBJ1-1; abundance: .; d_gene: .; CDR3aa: CASCDEWRTEAFF; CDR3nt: TGTGCCAGCTGCGACGAATGGAGGACTGAAGCTTTCTTT
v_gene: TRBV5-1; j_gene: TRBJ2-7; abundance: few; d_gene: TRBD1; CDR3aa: CASSLATVTGAYEQYF; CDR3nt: TGCGCCAGCAGCTTGGCCACGGTGACAGGGGCCTACGAGCAGTACTTC
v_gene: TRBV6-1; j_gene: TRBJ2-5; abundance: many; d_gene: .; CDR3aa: CASRGQETQYF; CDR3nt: TGTGCCTCCCGGGGTCAAGAGACCCAGTACTTC
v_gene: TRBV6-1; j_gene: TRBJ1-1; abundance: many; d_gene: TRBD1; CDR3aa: CASTPQGSATEAFF; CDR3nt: TGTGCCAGCACCCCACAGGGGAGCGCCACTGAAGCTTTCTTT
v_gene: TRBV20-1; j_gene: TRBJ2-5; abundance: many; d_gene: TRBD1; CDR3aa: CSAATGGYEETQYF; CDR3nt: TGCAGTGCCGCGACAGGGGGTTATGAAGAGACCCAGTACTTC
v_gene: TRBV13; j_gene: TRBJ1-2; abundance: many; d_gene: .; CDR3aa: CASSLGINYGYTF; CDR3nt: TGTGCCAGCAGCTTGGGTATTAACTATGGCTACACCTTC
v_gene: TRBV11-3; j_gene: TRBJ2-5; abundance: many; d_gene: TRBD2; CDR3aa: CASSQMGGQETQYF; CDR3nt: TGTGCCAGCAGCCAAATGGGGGGGCAAGAGACCCAGTACTTC
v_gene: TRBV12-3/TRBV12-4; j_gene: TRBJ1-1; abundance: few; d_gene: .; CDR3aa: CASGGRGISNEAFF; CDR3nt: TGTGCCAGCGGGGGGAGGGGAATAAGTAATGAAGCTTTCTTT
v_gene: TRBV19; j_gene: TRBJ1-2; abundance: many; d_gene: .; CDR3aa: CATSGSGDYGYTF; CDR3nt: TGTGCCACCTCGGGGTCCGGCGACTATGGCTACACCTTC
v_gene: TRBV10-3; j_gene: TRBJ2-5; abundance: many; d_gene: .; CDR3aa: CAISWGKEGSETQYF; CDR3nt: TGTGCCATCAGTTGGGGAAAGGAGGGGTCGGAGACCCAGTACTTC
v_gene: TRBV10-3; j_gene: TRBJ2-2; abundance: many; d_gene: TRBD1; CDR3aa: CAIRRGTGNTGELFF; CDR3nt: TGTGCCATCAGAAGAGGGACAGGGAACACCGGGGAGCTGTTTTTT
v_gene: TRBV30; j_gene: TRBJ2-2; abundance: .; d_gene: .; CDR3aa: CAWSVRWNTGELFF; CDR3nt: TGTGCCTGGAGTGTACGATGGAACACCGGGGAGCTGTTTTTT
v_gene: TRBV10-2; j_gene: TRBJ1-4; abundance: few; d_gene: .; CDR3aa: CASNRGPDLEKLFF; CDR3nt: TGCGCCAGCAACAGAGGCCCCGACCTTGAAAAACTGTTTTTT
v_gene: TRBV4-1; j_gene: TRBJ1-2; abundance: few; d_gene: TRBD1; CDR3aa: CASFNPGTGSNYGYTF; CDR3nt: TGCGCCAGCTTCAACCCCGGGACAGGTTCTAACTATGGCTACACCTTC
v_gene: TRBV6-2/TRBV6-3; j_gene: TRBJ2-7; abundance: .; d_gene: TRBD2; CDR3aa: CASKQREAYEQYF; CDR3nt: TGTGCCAGCAAGCAGCGGGAGGCCTACGAGCAGTACTTC
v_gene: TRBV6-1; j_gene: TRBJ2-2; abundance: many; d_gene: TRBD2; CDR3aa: CASRRGMEENTGELFF; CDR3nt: TGTGCCAGCAGGCGGGGGATGGAAGAGAACACCGGGGAGCTGTTTTTT
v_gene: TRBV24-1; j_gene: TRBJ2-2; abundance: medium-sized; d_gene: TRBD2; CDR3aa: CATATPGGGELFF; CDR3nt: TGTGCCACCGCCACCCCGGGAGGCGGGGAGCTGTTTTTT
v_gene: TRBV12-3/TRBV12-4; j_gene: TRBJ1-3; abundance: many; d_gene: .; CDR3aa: CASSFLTGNTIYF; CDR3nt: TGTGCCAGCAGTTTCCTGACTGGAAACACCATATATTTT
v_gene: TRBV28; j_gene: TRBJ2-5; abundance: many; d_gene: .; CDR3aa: CASSLGTTSGGTQYF; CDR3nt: TGTGCCAGCAGTTTGGGGACAACCTCAGGAGGGACCCAGTACTTC
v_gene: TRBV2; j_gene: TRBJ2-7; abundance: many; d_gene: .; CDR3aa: CASSELVQYF; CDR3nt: TGTGCCAGCAGTGAACTAGTGCAGTACTTC
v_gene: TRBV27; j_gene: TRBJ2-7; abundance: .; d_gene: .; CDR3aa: CASSRDTGRYDQYF; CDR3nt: TGTGCCAGCAGTCGGGACACGGGGCGTTACGATCAGTACTTC
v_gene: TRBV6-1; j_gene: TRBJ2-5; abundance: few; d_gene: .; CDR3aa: CASSVDPIGETQYF; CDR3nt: TGTGCCAGCAGTGTGGACCCGATCGGGGAGACCCAGTACTTC